This TCR beta chain was observed in a study of vaccination and CD4 T cells after COVID-19. Overall study: The cells in question were stimulated using overlapping spike peptides derived from SARS-CoV-2, HCoV-NL63, HCoV-OC43 and HCoV-229E.

This CDR3 is built from 13 residues. The germline CDR1 and CDR2 sequences are MGHDK and SYGVNS. With V trimmed by 6 bases and J by 8 bases, 9 bases remained unmatched. The Oncomine TCR Beta short-read assay was what sequenced the DNA obtained from cultured CD4+ T cells. TCRdb itself ran the PCR reads through MiXCR, one entry per CDR3 protein. The data hold about 13,000 distinct CDR3 sequences, with approximately 79% observed a single time. A word on this clonotype: The antigen remains unidentified.

Treatment in this sample: approximately 9-day PBMC culture with coronavirus spike peptide pools or control peptides (ViraFEST assay). The sequence was obtained from a human donor who had recovered from COVID-19. Sequenced input: CD4+ T cells from blood, cultured in vitro. The chain is built from TRBV25-1 and TRBJ1-2; 7 nucleotides line up with TRBD1. The DNA for the CDR3 is TGTGCCAGCAGGGAGACAGGGATGCGAGGCTACACCTTC. This encodes CASRETGMRGYTF.